This TCR beta chain was recovered during a study of blood T cell repertoires in COVID-19. Source study methods: Amplification of reference gene primers provided the estimated nucleated cell counts. The method was immunoSEQ multiplex PCR; TCRdb's version includes in-frame clones alone and lacks a portion of them. The V and J calls and clone size come from that table; D and trimming were worked out from the DNA. The table includes around 80,000 clones, approximately 83% detected once. CDR1 is SGHRS and CDR2 is YFSETQ in the germline V gene. This CDR3 is 14 amino acids long. The V segment lost 5 bases and the J segment 7 bases; nucleotides outside the gene matches: 9.

This chain links TRBV5-1 with TRBJ2-1, with 7 bases aligning to TRBD2. The clonotype originates from a human donor in a cohort sampled during active COVID-19. Input material: peripheral blood. The CDR3 spells CASSEGGSVNEQFF. As DNA, the CDR3 is TGCGCCAGCAGTGAAGGCGGGAGTGTGAATGAGCAGTTCTTC.